The 7 T cell receptor beta chains presented below share a single source sample, sequenced in a study of beta chain features in type 1 diabetes. Investigators reverse transcribed all isolated RNA, so they sequenced expressed TCRB transcripts. This table comes from immunoSEQ multiplex PCR, and its TCRdb copy is limited to in-frame clones, with some not included. The sample has 10,000 to 15,000 clones, about 42% seen once. Source material: stem cell memory CD4+ T cells from blood. The receptors originated from a man aged 18 to 35 in good health.

V and J are TRBV25-1 and TRBJ1-3, with TRBD1 matching 10 bases. Germline assignment: CDR1 MGHDK and CDR2 SYGVNS. The CDR3 is made up of 17 amino acids. V was pared by 6 bases and J by 8 bases, with 16 bases of the junction left unmatched. The CDR3 nucleotides are TGTGCCAGCAGGACCTCCGGGGACAGGGGAGAGTGGGACACCATATATTTT. It codes for CASRTSGDRGEWDTIYF.

V gene TRBV6-5 combines with J gene TRBJ2-7, with D maybe TRBD1 (5 bases). V dropped 6 bases and J dropped 1 base, with 13 bases sitting between them. The CDR3 has 14 amino acids. CDR1 is MNHEY, CDR2 SVGAGI, per germline. The CDR3 DNA follows: TGTGCCAGCAGACCCCTGACAGTTTCCTACGAGCAGTACTTC. Translating it yields CASRPLTVSYEQYF.

The chain links TRBV4-1 to TRBJ1-2, with TRBD1 matching over 8 bases. CDR1 and CDR2 (germline): MGHRA, YSYEKL. The V and J ends lost 2 bases and 7 bases, in that order; junction bases with no gene match: 6. The CDR3 sequence is 14 residues long. CDR3 sequence (DNA): TGCGCCAGCAGCCAACCAGGGGGCGATCGTGGCTACACCTTC. Amino acids: CASSQPGGDRGYTF.

This clone was detected a few times. V gene TRBV9 combines with J gene TRBJ2-1; D gene uncertain. V was pared by 4 bases and J by 4 bases, with 3 bases between. Germline V gene data show CDR1 as SGDLS and CDR2 as YYNGEE. There are 11 residues in the CDR3. The CDR3 region is CASSPYNEQFF. The CDR3 region has the DNA TGTGCCAGCAGCCCATACAATGAGCAGTTCTTC.

V and J are TRBV20-1 and TRBJ1-2; D possibly corresponds to TRBD1 (5 bases). Germline V lookup: CDR1 DFQATT, CDR2 SNEGSKA (reference sequence). This CDR3 comprises 11 residues. The V end was cut by 2 bases, the J end by 5 bases, with 6 bases between. CDR3: CSARRGYGYTF. The CDR3 bases are TGCAGTGCTAGACGGGGGTATGGCTACACCTTC.

This clone was found a few times. The chain recombines TRBV5-1 with TRBJ1-4; D might be TRBD1 (5 bases). With 4 bases removed from V and 7 bases from J, the gap between germline ends came to 14 bases. The germline CDR1 and CDR2 sequences are SGHRS and YFSETQ. CDR3 length: 14 amino acids. The CDR3 bases are TGCGCCAGCAGCGAACAGGTGGGGGGTGAAAAACTGTTTTTT. It encodes CASSEQVGGEKLFF.

This chain uses TRBV7-9 with TRBJ2-7, with 8 bases identical to TRBD1. Unmatched junction bases numbered 12, after V lost 4 bases and J lost 4 bases. The CDR3 contains 16 residues. Germline V gene lookup returns CDR1 SEHNR and CDR2 FQNEAQ (reference sequence). The CDR3 protein is CASSYERRTGSYEQYF. The DNA of the CDR3 is TGTGCCAGCAGCTATGAACGACGGACAGGGTCGTACGAGCAGTACTTC.